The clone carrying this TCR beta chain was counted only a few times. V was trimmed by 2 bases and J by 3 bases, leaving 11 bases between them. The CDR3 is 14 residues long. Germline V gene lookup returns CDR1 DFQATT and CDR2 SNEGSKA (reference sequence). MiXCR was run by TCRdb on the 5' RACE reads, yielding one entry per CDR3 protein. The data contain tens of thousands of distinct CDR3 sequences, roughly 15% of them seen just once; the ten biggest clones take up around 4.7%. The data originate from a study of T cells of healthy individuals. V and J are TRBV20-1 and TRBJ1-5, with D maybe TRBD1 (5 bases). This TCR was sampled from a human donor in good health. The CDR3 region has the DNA TGCAGTGCTAGAAGAGGGGACGTCAATCAGCCCCAGCATTTT. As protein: CSARRGDVNQPQHF.